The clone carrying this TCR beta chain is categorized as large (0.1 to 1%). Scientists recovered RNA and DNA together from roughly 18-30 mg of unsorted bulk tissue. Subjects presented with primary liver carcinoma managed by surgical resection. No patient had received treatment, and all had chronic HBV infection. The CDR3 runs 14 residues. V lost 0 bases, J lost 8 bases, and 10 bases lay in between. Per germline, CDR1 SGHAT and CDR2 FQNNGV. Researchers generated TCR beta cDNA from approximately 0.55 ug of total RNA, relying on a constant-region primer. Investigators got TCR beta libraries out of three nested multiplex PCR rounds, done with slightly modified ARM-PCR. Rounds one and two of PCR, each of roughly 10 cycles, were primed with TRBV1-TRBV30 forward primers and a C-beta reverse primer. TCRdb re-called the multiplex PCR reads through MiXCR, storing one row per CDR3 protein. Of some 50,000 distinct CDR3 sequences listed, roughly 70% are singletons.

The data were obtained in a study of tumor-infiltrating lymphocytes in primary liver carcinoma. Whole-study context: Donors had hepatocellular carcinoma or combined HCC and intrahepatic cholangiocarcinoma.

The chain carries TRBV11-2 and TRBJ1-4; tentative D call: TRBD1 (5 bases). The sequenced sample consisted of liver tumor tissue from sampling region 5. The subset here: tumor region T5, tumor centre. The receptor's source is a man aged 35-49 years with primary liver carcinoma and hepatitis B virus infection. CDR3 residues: CASSLEVGDEKLFF. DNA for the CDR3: TGTGCCAGCAGCTTAGAGGTTGGGGACGAAAAACTGTTTTTT.